Listed below are T cell receptor beta chains from one sample, sequenced in a study of technical replicates of blood from several donors. The table came from immunoSEQ multiplex PCR; TCRdb's copy has only in-frame clones and leaves some out. The sample has tens of thousands of clones; 94% are singletons. Input material: T cells isolated from PBMCs. The receptors shown here come from a human donor in good health. CDR3s include the opening cysteine and the closing phenylalanine or tryptophan. Each record gives: V gene, J gene, clone size, D gene, CDR3 DNA, CDR3 protein. A D gene is named only where the DNA matches it firmly. A row's size may be missing; if present it is once, few, many or a size class.

v_call: TRBV30
j_call: TRBJ1-1
clone_size: few
d_call: NA
cdr3_nt: TGTGCCTGGAGTGTACTTGGGGGGACTGAAGCTTTCTTT
cdr3_aa: CAWSVLGGTEAFF

v_call: TRBV28
j_call: TRBJ2-3
clone_size: NA
d_call: TRBD2
cdr3_nt: TGTGCCAGCAGTTACACGGGACTAGGTGCCGATACGCAGTATTTT
cdr3_aa: CASSYTGLGADTQYF

v_call: TRBV6-6
j_call: TRBJ2-6
clone_size: NA
d_call: NA
cdr3_nt: TGTGCCAGCAGGCCCAGAAGTTCTGGGGCCAACGTCCTGACTTTC
cdr3_aa: CASRPRSSGANVLTF

v_call: TRBV5-1
j_call: TRBJ1-2
clone_size: NA
d_call: NA
cdr3_nt: TGCGCCAGCAGCTTAGAACCGGGAGCCACTGATGACGGCTACACCTTC
cdr3_aa: CASSLEPGATDDGYTF

v_call: TRBV19
j_call: TRBJ2-1
clone_size: NA
d_call: TRBD2
cdr3_nt: TGTGCCAGTAGTATCACTGGCGGGGGGTACAATGAGCAGTTCTTC
cdr3_aa: CASSITGGGYNEQFF

v_call: TRBV5-8
j_call: TRBJ2-7
clone_size: once
d_call: TRBD1
cdr3_nt: TGTGCCAGCAGCCGGACAGGGACCGCCTACGAGCAGTACTTC
cdr3_aa: CASSRTGTAYEQYF

v_call: TRBV15
j_call: TRBJ1-4
clone_size: NA
d_call: TRBD1
cdr3_nt: TGTGCCACCAGCAGAGGACAGGGAGGAGAGAATGAAAAACTGTTTTTT
cdr3_aa: CATSRGQGGENEKLFF

v_call: TRBV14
j_call: TRBJ2-1
clone_size: NA
d_call: TRBD1
cdr3_nt: TGTGCCAGCAGCCACCTCCCCGGACAGGGGGATAACCCGCAGTTCTTC
cdr3_aa: CASSHLPGQGDNPQFF

v_call: TRBV19
j_call: TRBJ1-5
clone_size: NA
d_call: NA
cdr3_nt: TGTGCCAGTAGTGATGGGGGCGCGAGCAATCAGCCCCAGCATTTT
cdr3_aa: CASSDGGASNQPQHF

v_call: TRBV4-1
j_call: TRBJ2-5
clone_size: once
d_call: TRBD2
cdr3_nt: TGCGCCAGCAGCCAAGCGGGACTAGCGGGATACCAAGAGACCCAGTACTTC
cdr3_aa: CASSQAGLAGYQETQYF

v_call: TRBV19
j_call: TRBJ2-7
clone_size: NA
d_call: NA
cdr3_nt: TGTGCCAGTAGTGGGGTAGCGGCCTACGAGCAGTACTTC
cdr3_aa: CASSGVAAYEQYF

v_call: TRBV5-1
j_call: TRBJ2-7
clone_size: NA
d_call: TRBD1
cdr3_nt: TGCGCCAGCAGCTCGGGACAGGACTACGAGCAGTACTTC
cdr3_aa: CASSSGQDYEQYF

v_call: TRBV28
j_call: TRBJ2-3
clone_size: few
d_call: TRBD2
cdr3_nt: TGTGCCAGCATCGCCGGGACTAGCTTTGGAACAGATACGCAGTATTTT
cdr3_aa: CASIAGTSFGTDTQYF

v_call: TRBV5-1
j_call: TRBJ2-7
clone_size: NA
d_call: NA
cdr3_nt: TGCGCCAGCAGCTTCCGGGGTTACGAGCAGTACTTC
cdr3_aa: CASSFRGYEQYF

v_call: TRBV12-5
j_call: TRBJ2-5
clone_size: NA
d_call: TRBD1
cdr3_nt: TGTGCTAGTGGTTCACAGGGGGCGGGAGAGACCCAGTACTTC
cdr3_aa: CASGSQGAGETQYF

v_call: TRBV6-5
j_call: TRBJ1-1
clone_size: once
d_call: TRBD1
cdr3_nt: TGTGCCAGCAGCCCGGGACAGACCTTCGAAGCTTTCTTT
cdr3_aa: CASSPGQTFEAFF

v_call: TRBV7-8
j_call: TRBJ2-4
clone_size: NA
d_call: TRBD2
cdr3_nt: TGTGCCAGCAGCCTCTACGCTATGAGACTAGCGGGTACCTTAGCCAAAAACATTCAGTACTTC
cdr3_aa: CASSLYAMRLAGTLAKNIQYF

v_call: TRBV7-3
j_call: TRBJ2-1
clone_size: NA
d_call: TRBD2
cdr3_nt: TGTGCCAGCAGCCCACCGACTAGCGGGGGATACAATGAGCAGTTCTTC
cdr3_aa: CASSPPTSGGYNEQFF

v_call: TRBV11-2
j_call: TRBJ2-1
clone_size: NA
d_call: TRBD2
cdr3_nt: TGTGCCAGCAGCTTAGATCAGGCGGGAGGGCGGTACGATGAGCAGTTCTTC
cdr3_aa: CASSLDQAGGRYDEQFF

v_call: TRBV6-6
j_call: TRBJ2-1
clone_size: NA
d_call: TRBD1
cdr3_nt: TGTGCCAGCAGCGCACCCCGGACAGGTTCTAATGAGCAGTTCTTC
cdr3_aa: CASSAPRTGSNEQFF

v_call: TRBV5-1
j_call: TRBJ2-7
clone_size: NA
d_call: NA
cdr3_nt: TGCGCCAGCAGCTTGGCCGTAGCCTACGAGCAGTACTTC
cdr3_aa: CASSLAVAYEQYF

v_call: TRBV6-1
j_call: TRBJ2-3
clone_size: NA
d_call: TRBD2
cdr3_nt: TGTGCCAGCAGTGAAACTAGCGGGGCGGTAACCACAGATACGCAGTATTTT
cdr3_aa: CASSETSGAVTTDTQYF

v_call: TRBV5-1
j_call: TRBJ2-7
clone_size: NA
d_call: TRBD1
cdr3_nt: TGCGCCAGCAGCTTCGACGCCGGAGACAGGGGGCGACCAAATTACACCTACGAGCAGTACTTC
cdr3_aa: CASSFDAGDRGRPNYTYEQYF

v_call: TRBV25-1
j_call: TRBJ1-2
clone_size: NA
d_call: NA
cdr3_nt: TGTGCCAGCAGTGAATACCAGGGCTATGGCTACACCTTC
cdr3_aa: CASSEYQGYGYTF

v_call: TRBV6-1
j_call: TRBJ1-4
clone_size: NA
d_call: NA
cdr3_nt: TGTGCCAGCAGAGACCGGGACACCCGTAATGAAAAACTGTTTTTT
cdr3_aa: CASRDRDTRNEKLFF

v_call: TRBV29-1
j_call: TRBJ2-4
clone_size: NA
d_call: NA
cdr3_nt: TGCAGCGTTGAAGGTCGGCCCTCTGGGCCCAAAAACATTCAGTACTTC
cdr3_aa: CSVEGRPSGPKNIQYF

v_call: TRBV5-1
j_call: TRBJ1-1
clone_size: NA
d_call: NA
cdr3_nt: TGCGCCAGCAGCTTGCGGTTTCGGAACACTGAAGCTTTCTTT
cdr3_aa: CASSLRFRNTEAFF

v_call: TRBV18
j_call: TRBJ2-3
clone_size: once
d_call: NA
cdr3_nt: TGTGCCAGCTCACAACGGACAGGAGGGAGTAGCACAGATACGCAGTATTTT
cdr3_aa: CASSQRTGGSSTDTQYF

v_call: TRBV5-1
j_call: TRBJ1-1
clone_size: NA
d_call: NA
cdr3_nt: TGCGCCAGCAGCAGAGAGGACCGGGGTGGAGGCGCTGAAGCTTTCTTT
cdr3_aa: CASSREDRGGGAEAFF

v_call: TRBV7-9
j_call: TRBJ1-4
clone_size: NA
d_call: NA
cdr3_nt: TGTGCCAGCAGAGCCTCCGGGGAAAAACTGTTTTTT
cdr3_aa: CASRASGEKLFF

v_call: TRBV29-1
j_call: TRBJ2-5
clone_size: NA
d_call: TRBD2
cdr3_nt: TGCAGCGTTGAATCACGGCGGGAGAACCCCCAAGAGACCCAGTACTTC
cdr3_aa: CSVESRRENPQETQYF

v_call: TRBV2
j_call: TRBJ2-3
clone_size: once
d_call: TRBD2
cdr3_nt: TGTGCCAGCAGTACAAACGGGGGGGCAGATACGCAGTATTTT
cdr3_aa: CASSTNGGADTQYF

v_call: TRBV15
j_call: TRBJ2-1
clone_size: NA
d_call: TRBD2
cdr3_nt: TGTGCCACCAGCAAACGGGACTATCGCGATGAGCAGTTCTTC
cdr3_aa: CATSKRDYRDEQFF

v_call: TRBV10-1
j_call: TRBJ2-1
clone_size: NA
d_call: TRBD2
cdr3_nt: TGCGCCAGCAGTGAGTCGGCTAGCGGGGGGGATCACTTCTTC
cdr3_aa: CASSESASGGDHFF

v_call: TRBV2
j_call: TRBJ1-5
clone_size: once
d_call: NA
cdr3_nt: TGTGCCAGCAGTCCATTCGAGACAGGACACAATCAGCCCCAGCATTTT
cdr3_aa: CASSPFETGHNQPQHF

v_call: TRBV5-6
j_call: TRBJ2-5
clone_size: NA
d_call: TRBD1
cdr3_nt: TGTGCCAGCAGCTTGGTCTTTGGACAGGGGTTAATCCAAGAGACCCAGTACTTC
cdr3_aa: CASSLVFGQGLIQETQYF

v_call: TRBV2
j_call: TRBJ2-4
clone_size: NA
d_call: TRBD2
cdr3_nt: TGTGCCAGCAGTGAAAGGGCGGGGGGTCTAGCCAAAAACATTCAGTACTTC
cdr3_aa: CASSERAGGLAKNIQYF

v_call: TRBV15
j_call: TRBJ1-5
clone_size: NA
d_call: TRBD1
cdr3_nt: TGTGCCACCAGCAGAAACAGGGGGCTTCAGCCCCAGCATTTT
cdr3_aa: CATSRNRGLQPQHF

v_call: TRBV6-5
j_call: TRBJ1-1
clone_size: NA
d_call: NA
cdr3_nt: TGTGCCAGCAGCATACACATGAACACTGAAGCTTTCTTT
cdr3_aa: CASSIHMNTEAFF

v_call: TRBV4-1
j_call: TRBJ2-3
clone_size: NA
d_call: TRBD2
cdr3_nt: TGCGCCAGCAGCCAAGTTTACGGGGCGGGAGGAACAGATACGCAGTATTTT
cdr3_aa: CASSQVYGAGGTDTQYF

v_call: TRBV13
j_call: TRBJ2-7
clone_size: NA
d_call: TRBD2
cdr3_nt: TGTGCCAGCAGCTTAAAGCGGGGGTCGGGGAGGACCTACGAGCAGTACTTC
cdr3_aa: CASSLKRGSGRTYEQYF

v_call: TRBV25-1
j_call: TRBJ2-7
clone_size: NA
d_call: TRBD1
cdr3_nt: TGTGCCAGCAGTGAGACCGGGACAGGATCCTACGAGCAGTACTTC
cdr3_aa: CASSETGTGSYEQYF

v_call: TRBV29-1
j_call: TRBJ1-3
clone_size: NA
d_call: NA
cdr3_nt: TGCAGCCTCCGGGAATGGGTCTTATCTGGAAACACCATATATTTT
cdr3_aa: CSLREWVLSGNTIYF

v_call: TRBV10-3
j_call: TRBJ2-1
clone_size: NA
d_call: TRBD1
cdr3_nt: TGTGCCATCACCGGAGGACAGGGTCCTTCCTACAATGAGCAGTTCTTC
cdr3_aa: CAITGGQGPSYNEQFF

v_call: TRBV6-6
j_call: TRBJ2-7
clone_size: NA
d_call: TRBD1
cdr3_nt: TGTGCCAGCAGTTACCGGGGACAGATTCGGTACGAGCAGTACTTC
cdr3_aa: CASSYRGQIRYEQYF

v_call: TRBV2
j_call: TRBJ1-2
clone_size: NA
d_call: NA
cdr3_nt: TGTGCCCCAAGAAAGGAGATCAGCTACACCTTC
cdr3_aa: CAPRKEISYTF

v_call: TRBV7-9
j_call: TRBJ2-7
clone_size: NA
d_call: TRBD2
cdr3_nt: TGTGCCAGCAGCTCCCCGGGGCTAGCGGGGATTTACGAGCAGTACTTC
cdr3_aa: CASSSPGLAGIYEQYF

v_call: TRBV19
j_call: TRBJ2-7
clone_size: NA
d_call: NA
cdr3_nt: TGTGCCAGTAGTATAGTCGCAGGGGCTGGCGACGAGCAGTACTTC
cdr3_aa: CASSIVAGAGDEQYF

v_call: TRBV11-2
j_call: TRBJ1-2
clone_size: few
d_call: NA
cdr3_nt: TGTGCCAGCAGCGGAGAGGGCGGGGGTGTGATTGCTAATGGCTACACCTTC
cdr3_aa: CASSGEGGGVIANGYTF

v_call: TRBV6-6
j_call: TRBJ1-2
clone_size: NA
d_call: TRBD1
cdr3_nt: TGTGCCAGCAGTCAACAGGGGACTGGCTACACCTTC
cdr3_aa: CASSQQGTGYTF

v_call: TRBV14
j_call: TRBJ2-2
clone_size: NA
d_call: TRBD1
cdr3_nt: TGTGCCAGCAGCCAAACCGGGACAGGGAACACCGGGGAGCTGTTTTTT
cdr3_aa: CASSQTGTGNTGELFF

v_call: TRBV28
j_call: TRBJ1-2
clone_size: NA
d_call: NA
cdr3_nt: TGTGCCAGCAACGGTATCTATGGCTACACCTTC
cdr3_aa: CASNGIYGYTF

v_call: TRBV4-1
j_call: TRBJ2-7
clone_size: NA
d_call: TRBD1
cdr3_nt: TGCGCCAGCAGCCAACCGACAGGGCTAACCTACGAGCAGTACTTC
cdr3_aa: CASSQPTGLTYEQYF